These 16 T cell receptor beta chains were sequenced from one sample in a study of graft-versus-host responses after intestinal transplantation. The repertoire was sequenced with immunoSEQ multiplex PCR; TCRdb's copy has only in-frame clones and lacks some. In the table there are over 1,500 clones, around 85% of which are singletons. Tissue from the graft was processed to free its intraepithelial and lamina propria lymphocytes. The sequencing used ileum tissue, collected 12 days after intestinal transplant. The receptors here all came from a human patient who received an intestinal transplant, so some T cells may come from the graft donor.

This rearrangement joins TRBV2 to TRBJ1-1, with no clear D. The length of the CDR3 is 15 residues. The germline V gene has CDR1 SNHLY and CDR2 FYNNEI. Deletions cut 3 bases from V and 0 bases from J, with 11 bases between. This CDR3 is CASSDVGNMNTEAFF. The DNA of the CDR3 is TGTGCCAGCAGTGATGTCGGCAACATGAACACTGAAGCTTTCTTT.

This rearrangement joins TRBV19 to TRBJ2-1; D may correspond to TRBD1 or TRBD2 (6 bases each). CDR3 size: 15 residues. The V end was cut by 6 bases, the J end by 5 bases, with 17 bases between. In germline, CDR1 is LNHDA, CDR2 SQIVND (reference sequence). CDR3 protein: CASSWRLGGNNEQFF. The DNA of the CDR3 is TGTGCCAGTAGCTGGAGACTGGGGGGCAACAATGAGCAGTTCTTC. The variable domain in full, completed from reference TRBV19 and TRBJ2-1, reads DGGITQSPKYLFRKEGQNVTLSCEQNLNHDAMYWYRQDPGQGLRLIYYSQIVNDFQKGDIAEGYSVSREKKESFPLTVTSAQKNPTAFYLCASSWRLGGNNEQFFGPGTRLTVL.

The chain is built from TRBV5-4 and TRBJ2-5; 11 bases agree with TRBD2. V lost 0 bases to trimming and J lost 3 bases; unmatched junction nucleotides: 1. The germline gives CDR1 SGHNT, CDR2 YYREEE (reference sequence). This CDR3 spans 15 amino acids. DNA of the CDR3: TGTGCCAGCAGCTTGGCACTAGCGGGAGAAGAGACCCAGTACTTC. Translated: CASSLALAGEETQYF.

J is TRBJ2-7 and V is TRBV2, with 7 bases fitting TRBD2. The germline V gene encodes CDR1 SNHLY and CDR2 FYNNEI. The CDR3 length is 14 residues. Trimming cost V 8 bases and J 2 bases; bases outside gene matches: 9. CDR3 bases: TGTGCCAGCGAAACTAGCGAGTCGACCTACGAGCAGTACTTC. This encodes CASETSESTYEQYF.

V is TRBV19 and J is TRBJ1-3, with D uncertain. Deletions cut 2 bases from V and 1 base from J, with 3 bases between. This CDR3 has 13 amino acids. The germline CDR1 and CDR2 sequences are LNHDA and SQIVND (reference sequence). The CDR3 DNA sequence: TGTGCCAGTAGTATAATTTCTGGAAACACCATATATTTT. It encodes CASSIISGNTIYF.

DNA of the CDR3: TGTGCCAGTAGTCCCAGAATTATGAACACTGAAGCTTTCTTT. Translated, it gives CASSPRIMNTEAFF. The gene calls are TRBV19 and TRBJ1-1, with D hard to call. The CDR3 extends over 14 amino acids. The V end was cut by 5 bases, the J end by 0 bases, with 10 bases between. The germline V gene has CDR1 LNHDA and CDR2 SQIVND (reference sequence).

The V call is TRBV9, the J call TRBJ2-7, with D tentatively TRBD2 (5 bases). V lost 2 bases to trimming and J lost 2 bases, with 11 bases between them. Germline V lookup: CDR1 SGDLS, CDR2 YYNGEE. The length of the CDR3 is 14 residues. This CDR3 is CASSVGVPPYEQYF. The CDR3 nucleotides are TGTGCCAGCAGCGTGGGAGTTCCCCCCTACGAGCAGTACTTC.

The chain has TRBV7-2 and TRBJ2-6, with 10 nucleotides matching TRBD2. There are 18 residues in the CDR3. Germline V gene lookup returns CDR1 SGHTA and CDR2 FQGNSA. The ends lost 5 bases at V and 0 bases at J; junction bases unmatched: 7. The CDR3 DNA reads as TGTGCCAGCAGCCTCCTACTAGCGGGGTCCTCTGGGGCCAACGTCCTGACTTTC. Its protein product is CASSLLLAGSSGANVLTF.

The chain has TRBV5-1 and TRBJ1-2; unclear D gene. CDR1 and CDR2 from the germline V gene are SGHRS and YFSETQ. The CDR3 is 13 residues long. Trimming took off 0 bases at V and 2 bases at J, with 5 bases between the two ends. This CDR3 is CASSLDKNYGYTF. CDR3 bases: TGCGCCAGCAGCTTGGACAAAAACTATGGCTACACCTTC. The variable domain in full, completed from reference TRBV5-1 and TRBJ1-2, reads KAGVTQTPRYLIKTRGQQVTLSCSPISGHRSVSWYQQTPGQGLQFLFEYFSETQRNKGNFPGRFSGRQFSNSRSEMNVSTLELGDSALYLCASSLDKNYGYTFGSGTRLTVV.

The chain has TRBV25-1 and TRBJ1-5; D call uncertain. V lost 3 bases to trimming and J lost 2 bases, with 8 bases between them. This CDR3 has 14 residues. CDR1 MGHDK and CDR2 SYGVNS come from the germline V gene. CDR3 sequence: CASSDGVGNQPQHF. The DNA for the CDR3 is TGTGCCAGCAGTGATGGGGTCGGCAATCAGCCCCAGCATTTT.

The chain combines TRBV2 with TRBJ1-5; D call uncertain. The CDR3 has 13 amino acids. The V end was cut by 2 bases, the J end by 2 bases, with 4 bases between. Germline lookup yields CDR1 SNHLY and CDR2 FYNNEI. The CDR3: CASSEQGNQPQHF. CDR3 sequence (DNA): TGTGCCAGCAGTGAACAGGGCAATCAGCCCCAGCATTTT.

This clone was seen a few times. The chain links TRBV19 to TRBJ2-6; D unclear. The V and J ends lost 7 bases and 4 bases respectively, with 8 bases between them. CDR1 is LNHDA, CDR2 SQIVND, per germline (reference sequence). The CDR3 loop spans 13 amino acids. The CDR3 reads CASIPTGANVLTF. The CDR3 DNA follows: TGTGCCAGTATCCCCACCGGGGCCAACGTCCTGACTTTC. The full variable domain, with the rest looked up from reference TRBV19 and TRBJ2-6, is DGGITQSPKYLFRKEGQNVTLSCEQNLNHDAMYWYRQDPGQGLRLIYYSQIVNDFQKGDIAEGYSVSREKKESFPLTVTSAQKNPTAFYLCASIPTGANVLTFGAGSRLTVL.

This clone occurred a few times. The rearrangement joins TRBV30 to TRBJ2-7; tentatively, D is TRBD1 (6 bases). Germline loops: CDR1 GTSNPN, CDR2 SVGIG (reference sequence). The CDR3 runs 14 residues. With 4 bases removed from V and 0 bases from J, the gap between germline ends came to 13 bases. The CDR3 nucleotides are TGTGCCTGGACTGGACAGACCAGCTCCTACGAGCAGTACTTC. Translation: CAWTGQTSSYEQYF.

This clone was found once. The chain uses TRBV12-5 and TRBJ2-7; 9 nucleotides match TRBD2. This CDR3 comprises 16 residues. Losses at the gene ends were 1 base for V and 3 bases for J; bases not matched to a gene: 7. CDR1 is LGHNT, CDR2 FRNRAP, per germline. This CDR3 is CASGLGPASGNYEQYF. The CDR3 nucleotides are TGTGCTAGTGGTTTGGGGCCTGCTAGCGGGAACTACGAGCAGTACTTC.

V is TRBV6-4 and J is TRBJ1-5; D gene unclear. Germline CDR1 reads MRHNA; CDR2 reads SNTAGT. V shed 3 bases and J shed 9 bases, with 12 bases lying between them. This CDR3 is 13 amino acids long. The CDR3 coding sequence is TGTGCCAGCAGTGAACCCAGAGAGTTGCCCCAGCATTTT. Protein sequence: CASSEPRELPQHF.

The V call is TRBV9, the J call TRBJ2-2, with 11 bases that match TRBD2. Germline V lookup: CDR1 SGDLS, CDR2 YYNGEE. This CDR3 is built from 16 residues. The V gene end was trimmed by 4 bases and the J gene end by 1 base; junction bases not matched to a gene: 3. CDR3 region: CASSYGTSGNTGELFF. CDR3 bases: TGTGCCAGCAGCTACGGGACTAGCGGGAACACCGGGGAGCTGTTTTTT.